Below, 19 T cell receptor beta chains from the same sample are listed, as sequenced in a study of T cell responses to AZD1222 COVID-19 vaccine. Some clones are missing from TCRdb's copy, which holds only in-frame ones; the method was immunoSEQ multiplex PCR. The data hold roughly 180,000 clones, with 94% observed a single time. This specimen consisted of peripheral blood, obtained on day 0 of AZD1222 vaccination. Source of these receptors: an adult in good health.

The chain carries TRBV27 and TRBJ1-1; the D is unclear. V lost 6 bases and J 1 base, leaving 9 bases between the germline ends. Germline V gene lookup returns CDR1 MNHEY and CDR2 SMNVEV (reference sequence). This CDR3 spans 13 amino acids. The CDR3 region is CASRPYKNTEAFF. The CDR3 DNA follows: TGTGCCAGCAGGCCTTATAAGAACACTGAAGCTTTCTTT.

The V call is TRBV30, the J call TRBJ1-5; 9 bases are shared with TRBD1. Per the germline V gene, CDR1 is GTSNPN and CDR2 is SVGIG (reference sequence). This CDR3 has 16 amino acids. V lost 1 base and J lost 4; bases outside the gene matches: 8. In DNA form, the CDR3 reads TGTGCCTGGAGTGACCCGGGACAGGGCTTTAATCAGCCCCAGCATTTT. This sequence encodes CAWSDPGQGFNQPQHF.

The V call is TRBV28, the J call TRBJ2-5; 8 bases are shared with TRBD2. The germline CDR1 and CDR2 sequences are MDHEN and SYDVKM. Trimming cost V 6 bases and J 5 bases; bases outside gene matches: 17. CDR3 length equals 17 residues. This CDR3 is CASRRMVAGSGGETQYF. The CDR3 coding sequence is TGTGCCAGCAGAAGGATGGTAGCGGGAAGCGGCGGCGAGACCCAGTACTTC. Looking up the rest from reference TRBV28 and TRBJ2-5 gives the full variable domain: DVKVTQSSRYLVKRTGEKVFLECVQDMDHENMFWYRQDPGLGLRLIYFSYDVKMKEKGDIPEGYSVSREKKERFSLILESASTNQTSMYLCASRRMVAGSGGETQYFGPGTRLLVL.

This clone was seen a single time. The chain joins TRBV19 to TRBJ1-1; D not resolved. The germline V and J ends were trimmed by 1 base and 0 bases, with 6 bases remaining between them. The CDR3 spans 14 residues. The V gene's germline CDR1 is LNHDA and CDR2 SQIVND (reference sequence). CDR3 protein: CASSIAPMNTEAFF. In nucleotides, the CDR3 is TGTGCCAGTAGTATAGCCCCCATGAACACTGAAGCTTTCTTT.

As concerns this clone: Germline and junction disagree at one end, which may indicate a read error. The chain joins TRBV5-1 to TRBJ2-2; 10 bases match TRBD1. Per germline, CDR1 SGHRS and CDR2 YFSETQ. The CDR3 loop spans 16 amino acids. The DNA of the CDR3 is TGCGCCAGCAGCTTGGGACAGGGGGCGAAAACCGGGGAGCTGTTTTTT. It specifies CASSLGQGAKTGELFF.

The J gene is TRBJ2-1, the V gene TRBV20-1; 8 bases are a match to TRBD2. This CDR3 comprises 15 residues. With V trimmed by 3 bases and J by 1 base, 5 bases remained unmatched. Germline V gene lookup returns CDR1 DFQATT and CDR2 SNEGSKA (reference sequence). This chain's CDR3 is CSASQVAGSYNEQFF. As DNA, the CDR3 is TGCAGTGCTAGTCAAGTAGCGGGGTCCTACAATGAGCAGTTCTTC.

The chain has TRBV7-2 and TRBJ1-6; weak D call: TRBD1 (6 bases). V lost 6 bases and J 9 bases, leaving 15 bases between the germline ends. Germline-derived CDR1 and CDR2 are SGHTA and FQGNSA. This CDR3 contains 14 residues. In nucleotides, the CDR3 is TGTGCCAGCAGTCTACAGGGAAACAGTTCACCCCTCCACTTT. Translated, it gives CASSLQGNSSPLHF. The variable domain in full, completed from reference TRBV7-2 and TRBJ1-6, reads GAGVSQSPSNKVTEKGKDVELRCDPISGHTALYWYRQSLGQGLEFLIYFQGNSAPDKSGLPSDRFSAERTGGSVSTLTIQRTQQEDSAVYLCASSLQGNSSPLHFGNGTRLTVT.

The chain combines TRBV29-1 with TRBJ2-3; TRBD2 might be the D (7 bases). Germline V gives CDR1 SQVTM, CDR2 ANQGSEA. The ends were cut back, 3 bases at V and 3 bases at J, with 13 bases in the middle. This CDR3 contains 14 residues. CDR3 sequence reads: CSVDGGLRTDTQYF. The CDR3 region has the DNA TGCAGCGTTGACGGGGGGCTTCGGACAGATACGCAGTATTTT.

This chain uses TRBV10-3 with TRBJ1-3; possibly TRBD1 for D (6 bases). This CDR3 has 16 residues. Germline assignment: CDR1 ENHRY and CDR2 SYGVKD. Between the trimmed V and J ends, which lost 6 bases and 4 bases, there was a span of 19 bases. CDR3 amino acids: CAISEQGEGWGNTIYF. The CDR3 region has the DNA TGTGCCATCAGCGAACAGGGAGAAGGATGGGGAAACACCATATATTTT.

This sequence joins TRBV7-6 and TRBJ1-4, with D tentatively TRBD1 (5 bases). Looked up from germline, CDR1 is SGHVS and CDR2 is FNYEAQ. V was cut by 5 bases and J by 2 bases, with 15 bases left in between. This CDR3 is 16 amino acids long. DNA of the CDR3: TGTGCCAGCAGCCCAAGAGGGGTTGCGACTAATGAAAAACTGTTTTTT. Translating it yields CASSPRGVATNEKLFF.

The chain is built from TRBV2 and TRBJ2-2; 13 nucleotides align to TRBD2. V shed 6 bases and J 5 bases; nucleotides not matched to a gene: 6. In germline, CDR1 is SNHLY, CDR2 FYNNEI. The CDR3 is made up of 16 amino acids. In nucleotides, the CDR3 is TGTGCCAGCAGCGGGACTAGCGGGGTTTTTACCGGGGAGCTGTTTTTT. It translates to CASSGTSGVFTGELFF.

This clone was observed a handful of times. This chain joins TRBV27 and TRBJ1-3; D uncertain. CDR3 length equals 15 residues. The germline gives CDR1 MNHEY, CDR2 SMNVEV (reference sequence). V was pared by 0 bases and J by 4 bases, with 10 bases between. The chain's CDR3 is CASSLSAGFGNTIYF. The CDR3 DNA follows: TGTGCCAGCAGTTTATCAGCGGGGTTCGGAAACACCATATATTTT.

The chain links TRBV7-3 to TRBJ2-3; D is unclear. The V end lost 0 bases, the J end lost 6 bases, and 10 bases lay between the germline ends. Germline V CDR1 and CDR2: SGHTA, FQGTGA. The CDR3 extends over 14 amino acids. The chain's CDR3 is CASSLTWNSDTQYF. Here the CDR3 DNA reads TGTGCCAGCAGCTTAACTTGGAACAGCGATACGCAGTATTTT. The full variable domain, completed using reference TRBV7-3 and TRBJ2-3, is GAGVSQTPSNKVTEKGKYVELRCDPISGHTALYWYRQSLGQGPEFLIYFQGTGAADDSGLPNDRFFAVRPEGSVSTLKIQRTERGDSAVYLCASSLTWNSDTQYFGPGTRLTVL.

This rearrangement joins TRBV7-9 to TRBJ2-2, with 7 positions matching TRBD2. Germline V gene lookup returns CDR1 SEHNR and CDR2 FQNEAQ (reference sequence). The V segment lost 9 bases and the J segment 3 bases; nucleotides outside the gene matches: 10. The CDR3 is 15 amino acids. This chain's CDR3 is CARGGGDYYTGELFF. The CDR3 DNA reads as TGTGCCAGGGGTGGAGGGGACTATTACACCGGGGAGCTGTTTTTT.

This chain joins TRBV25-1 and TRBJ1-1; tentatively, D is TRBD1 (5 bases). Trimming pared 6 bases from V and 4 bases from J, leaving 12 bases between. Germline CDR1 and CDR2: MGHDK and SYGVNS. The CDR3 consists of 13 residues. CDR3 protein: CASSAGMGTEAFF. CDR3 nucleotide sequence: TGTGCCAGCAGCGCAGGGATGGGCACTGAAGCTTTCTTT.

The chain has TRBV7-2 and TRBJ2-1; no firm D call. This CDR3 has 14 residues. V was pared by 5 bases and J by 12 bases, with 20 bases between. CDR1 is SGHTA and CDR2 is FQGNSA in the germline V gene. The CDR3 coding sequence is TGTGCCAGCAGCGGCCCTAGGAGCCGTGCAGGGCAGTTCTTC. It codes for CASSGPRSRAGQFF.

CDR3 DNA sequence: TGTGCCAGTAGCCGGACTCCCAGGGACTATGGCTACACCTTC. This gives the protein CASSRTPRDYGYTF. J is TRBJ1-2 and V is TRBV19, with D possibly TRBD1 on 5 matching bases. The CDR3 is made up of 14 amino acids. V lost 6 bases and J 3 bases, leaving 14 bases between the germline ends. Germline assignment: CDR1 LNHDA and CDR2 SQIVND (reference sequence).

V gene TRBV5-1 combines with J gene TRBJ1-2; D is possibly TRBD1 (5 bases). V was clipped by 4 bases and J by 1 base, with 11 bases between them. CDR1 is SGHRS, CDR2 YFSETQ, per germline. The CDR3 has 14 amino acids. Here the CDR3 DNA reads TGCGCCAGCAGCAAGGAGGGGAGTAACTATGGCTACACCTTC. Translating it yields CASSKEGSNYGYTF.

This chain joins TRBV6-4 and TRBJ2-1, with D tentatively TRBD2 (5 bases). CDR3 length: 14 residues. Germline CDR1 and CDR2: MRHNA and SNTAGT. Trimming removed 2 bases from V and 0 bases from J, with 5 bases in between. The CDR3 loop reads CASSDGSSYNEQFF. CDR3 bases: TGTGCCAGCAGTGACGGGAGCTCCTACAATGAGCAGTTCTTC.